This TCR beta chain was identified in a study of T-cell memory formation after mild COVID-19. Researchers used 5'RACE with constant-segment primers to make TCR alpha and TCR beta cDNA libraries that carry sample barcodes and UMIs. TCRdb independently ran MiXCR on the 5' RACE reads; one entry per CDR3 protein. The data contain 300,000 to 350,000 distinct CDR3 sequences, 14% of them seen just once; the ten biggest clones take up 21%. Comment on this clonotype: Antigen specificity is unknown.

The length of the CDR3 is 14 residues. Germline V gene data show CDR1 as DFQATT and CDR2 as SNEGSKA (reference sequence). Trimming left V 6 bases short and J 5 bases short, with 18 bases between. Notes on the study in general: Those CD4+ clones that contracted were mainly in CM and EM (CD8+ ones in EMRA). Some clones that responded were present in memory (sampled pre-infection), which suggests cross-reactive memory joined. Day 15 to 85 contracting clones showed balanced CD4/CD8; later expanders leaned CD4+.

The receptor comes from a man between 18 and 29 years old who had mild COVID-19 (a few samples of this study predate the infection). Cell type and time point are not known. Source material: PBMCs or a T cell subset sorted from them (not recorded which). V and J are TRBV20-1 and TRBJ2-3; tentative D call: TRBD2 (6 bases). Here the CDR3 reads CSAAPPGVEDTQYF. In DNA form, the CDR3 reads TGCAGTGCCGCGCCCCCGGGGGTGGAAGATACGCAGTATTTT.